What follows are 30 T cell receptor beta chains derived from one specimen sequenced in a study of cytomegalovirus exposure and HLA in healthy donors. PCR primers comprised 60 Vbeta and 13 Jbeta primers. The data were produced by immunoSEQ multiplex PCR, yet TCRdb's version contains in-frame clones alone and is incomplete. Here the sample spans roughly 260,000 clones, just under 85% being singletons. The source material was PBMCs. These receptors all come from a woman between 40 and 50 years old in good health and CMV-seropositive.

The chain is built from TRBV5-1 and TRBJ1-6; the match to TRBD1 covers 7 bases. Germline V CDR1 and CDR2: SGHRS, YFSETQ. V was clipped by 2 bases and J by 8 bases; unmatched bases: 4. This CDR3 has 14 amino acids. CDR3 sequence reads: CASSLQGQDSPLHF. CDR3 nucleotide sequence: TGCGCCAGCAGCTTACAGGGGCAGGATTCACCCCTCCACTTT.

This clone was seen once. This chain uses TRBV11-3 with TRBJ2-1; weak D call: TRBD2 (5 bases). Germline V gives CDR1 SGHNT, CDR2 YENEEA. The CDR3 loop spans 13 amino acids. V dropped 0 bases and J dropped 9 bases, with 9 bases sitting between them. In DNA, the CDR3 is TGTGCCAGCAGCTTAGATCTAGCTGGTGAGCAGTTCTTC. Translating it yields CASSLDLAGEQFF.

V gene TRBV7-9 combines with J gene TRBJ2-1; 8 bases match TRBD2. The ends lost 5 bases at V and 4 bases at J; junction bases unmatched: 7. The CDR3 extends over 15 amino acids. Germline-derived CDR1 and CDR2 are SEHNR and FQNEAQ (reference sequence). The CDR3 DNA reads TGTGCCAGCAGCGTCGACGGGGGGGGGTACAATGAGCAGTTCTTC. Translating it yields CASSVDGGGYNEQFF.

This clone came up once. The V call is TRBV4-3, the J call TRBJ2-2, with a possible D match to TRBD2 (5 bases). Germline loops: CDR1 LGHNA, CDR2 YSLEER. The ends were cut back, 0 bases at V and 5 bases at J, with 10 bases in the middle. This CDR3 contains 15 residues. CDR3 sequence: CASSQEERRTGELFF. As DNA, the CDR3 is TGCGCCAGCAGCCAAGAAGAAAGGAGGACCGGGGAGCTGTTTTTT.

The chain is built from TRBV5-1 and TRBJ1-1; D not certain. Trimming shortened V by 0 bases and J by 0 bases, and 6 bases separated the two germline ends. Germline CDR1 reads SGHRS; CDR2 reads YFSETQ. The CDR3 is 14 residues long. CDR3 amino acids: CASSLAQMNTEAFF. CDR3 in DNA: TGCGCCAGCAGCTTGGCCCAGATGAACACTGAAGCTTTCTTT.

The chain couples TRBV5-1 to TRBJ2-5; no clear D gene. CDR3 size: 14 residues. Germline values: CDR1 SGHRS, CDR2 YFSETQ. V lost 0 bases and J 0 bases, leaving 6 bases between the germline ends. The CDR3 DNA reads as TGCGCCAGCAGCTTGGTACAGAACCAAGAGACCCAGTACTTC. Translated: CASSLVQNQETQYF.

V gene TRBV28 combines with J gene TRBJ2-1; 8 positions agree with TRBD2. J was trimmed by 4 bases and V by 2 bases; bases with no gene match: 4. The CDR3 runs to 15 residues. Looked up from germline, CDR1 is MDHEN and CDR2 is SYDVKM. The CDR3 reads CASSLTGGLYNEQFF. DNA of the CDR3: TGTGCCAGCAGTTTAACGGGAGGGCTATACAATGAGCAGTTCTTC.

This rearrangement joins TRBV5-1 to TRBJ2-5; D is perhaps TRBD1 (5 bases). The J call may be faulty, since TRBJ2-7 better matches the DNA end. The germline CDR1 and CDR2 sequences are SGHRS and YFSETQ. The CDR3 covers 14 residues. As DNA, the CDR3 is TGCGCCAGCAGCTTGGGTATAGGGGCCCACGAGCAGTACTTC. Its protein is CASSLGIGAHEQYF.

The chain is built from TRBV19 and TRBJ1-1; no reliable D call. The V end lost 4 bases, the J end lost 0 bases, and 6 bases lay between the germline ends. The CDR3 runs to 13 residues. From germline, CDR1 is LNHDA and CDR2 SQIVND (reference sequence). CDR3 residues: CASSRNLNTEAFF. The CDR3, as DNA: TGTGCCAGTAGTAGAAACTTGAACACTGAAGCTTTCTTT. The whole variable domain, filled in from reference TRBV19 and TRBJ1-1, reads DGGITQSPKYLFRKEGQNVTLSCEQNLNHDAMYWYRQDPGQGLRLIYYSQIVNDFQKGDIAEGYSVSREKKESFPLTVTSAQKNPTAFYLCASSRNLNTEAFFGQGTRLTVV.

The chain combines TRBV19 with TRBJ2-7; perhaps TRBD1 as D (5 bases). The germline CDR1 and CDR2 sequences are LNHDA and SQIVND (reference sequence). The CDR3 loop spans 13 amino acids. V dropped 5 bases and J dropped 3 bases, with 11 bases sitting between them. In DNA form, the CDR3 reads TGTGCCAGTAGTTTCACAGGAGACTACGAGCAGTACTTC. It encodes CASSFTGDYEQYF.

This clone has just a few counts. V usage is TRBV7-8 and J usage is TRBJ1-5; TRBD1 agrees at 9 bases. The CDR3 consists of 15 residues. Germline V CDR1 and CDR2: SGHVS, FQNEAQ. J gave up 2 bases and V 1 base, and 0 bases lay outside the gene matches. This CDR3 reads CASSLGTGGNQPQHF. DNA of the CDR3: TGTGCCAGCAGCTTAGGGACAGGGGGCAATCAGCCCCAGCATTTT.

This clone was found a few times. The genes are TRBV6-5 and TRBJ2-7, with D perhaps TRBD2 (5 bases). The CDR3 is 16 amino acids. The V gene's germline CDR1 is MNHEY and CDR2 SVGAGI. Trimming removed 2 bases from V and 5 bases from J, with 19 bases in between. The CDR3 DNA reads as TGTGCCAGCAGTTACGCGGGTTACTCGAGTAGGCACGAGCAGTACTTC. Protein product: CASSYAGYSSRHEQYF.

V is TRBV6-6 and J is TRBJ1-2; D gene ambiguous. This CDR3 is built from 11 residues. V gave up 2 bases and J gave up 10 bases, with 8 bases separating them. Looked up from germline, CDR1 is MNHNY and CDR2 is SVGAGI (reference sequence). CDR3 sequence reads: CASSYGGSYTF. In DNA, the CDR3 is TGTGCCAGCAGTTACGGCGGTTCCTACACCTTC.

This rearrangement joins TRBV18 to TRBJ2-1; D is uncertain. Germline loops: CDR1 KGHSH, CDR2 LQKENI. V lost 4 bases to trimming and J lost 8 bases, with 6 bases between them. The CDR3 has 11 residues. In DNA, the CDR3 is TGTGCCAGCTCACTGTTCGATGAGCAGTTCTTC. The encoded protein is CASSLFDEQFF.

The chain is built from TRBV7-2 and TRBJ2-5; D might be TRBD1 (7 bases). Germline CDR1 reads SGHTA; CDR2 reads FQGNSA. CDR3 length equals 16 residues. V lost 5 bases to trimming and J lost 4 bases, with 20 bases between them. In DNA form, the CDR3 reads TGTGCCAGCAGCCTAGAGGGCCGCAGGGGGGCAGAGACCCAGTACTTC. It translates to CASSLEGRRGAETQYF.

In DNA, the CDR3 is TGTGCCAGCAGGGGAGGAAGGGAGCTGTTTTTT. Protein product: CASRGGRELFF. The chain employs TRBV2 and TRBJ2-2; possibly TRBD2 for D (6 bases). This CDR3 has 11 residues. The germline V and J ends were trimmed by 6 bases and 9 bases, with 8 bases remaining between them. CDR1 is SNHLY, CDR2 FYNNEI, per germline.

This chain uses TRBV7-8 with TRBJ2-1, with 8 positions matching TRBD1. Germline V gene lookup returns CDR1 SGHVS and CDR2 FQNEAQ. The V gene end was trimmed by 1 base and the J gene end by 1 base; junction bases not matched to a gene: 3. The CDR3 totals 16 residues. The CDR3 nucleotides read TGTGCCAGCAGCTTAGGGCGGGACAGGTCCTACAATGAGCAGTTCTTC. Encoded protein: CASSLGRDRSYNEQFF.

This clone was recorded only once. This rearrangement joins TRBV6-6 to TRBJ2-2, with D hard to call. The CDR3 spans 14 residues. The germline V and J ends were trimmed by 8 bases and 1 base, with 11 bases remaining between them. Germline V gene data show CDR1 as MNHNY and CDR2 as SVGAGI (reference sequence). CDR3 bases: TGTGCCAGCTGGGCGACATTGAACACCGGGGAGCTGTTTTTT. Its translation is CASWATLNTGELFF.

The genes are TRBV2 and TRBJ2-7; 9 bases map to TRBD1. After removal of 6 bases from V and 4 bases from J, the junction contained 4 bases not matched to a gene. The CDR3 runs to 13 residues. Germline assignment: CDR1 SNHLY and CDR2 FYNNEI. The CDR3 region has the DNA TGTGCCAGCAGGATACAGGGGGCTTACGAGCAGTACTTC. It specifies CASRIQGAYEQYF. The complete variable domain, with remaining parts taken from reference TRBV2 and TRBJ2-7, reads EPEVTQTPSHQVTQMGQEVILRCVPISNHLYFYWYRQILGQKVEFLVSFYNNEISEKSEIFDDQFSVERPDGSNFTLKIRSTKLEDSAMYFCASRIQGAYEQYFGPGTRLTVT.

The DNA of the CDR3 is TGTGCCAGCAGCTTGGACGGGACAGGGAATGAGCAGTTCTTC. It translates to CASSLDGTGNEQFF. V usage is TRBV5-4 and J usage is TRBJ2-1; TRBD1 aligns across 9 bases. The CDR3 runs to 14 residues. Trimming removed 0 bases from V and 7 bases from J; junction bases left unmatched: 2. In germline, CDR1 is SGHNT, CDR2 YYREEE (reference sequence).

This chain uses TRBV7-2 with TRBJ2-3; D perhaps matches TRBD1 (7 bases). The CDR3 is 15 amino acids. CDR1 and CDR2 (germline): SGHTA, FQGNSA. Trimming shortened V by 5 bases and J by 5 bases, and 17 bases separated the two germline ends. The CDR3 is CASSQGGSLLDTQYF. CDR3 sequence (DNA): TGTGCCAGCAGCCAGGGGGGAAGCCTTTTAGATACGCAGTATTTT. The whole variable domain, remainder taken from reference TRBV7-2 and TRBJ2-3, is GAGVSQSPSNKVTEKGKDVELRCDPISGHTALYWYRQSLGQGLEFLIYFQGNSAPDKSGLPSDRFSAERTGGSVSTLTIQRTQQEDSAVYLCASSQGGSLLDTQYFGPGTRLTVL.

The CDR3 sequence: CASSTGLALYEQYF. CDR3 sequence (DNA): TGTGCCAGCAGCACCGGGCTAGCACTCTACGAGCAGTACTTC. The J gene is TRBJ2-5, the V gene TRBV5-6, with D possibly being TRBD2 (5 bases). The end of the DNA is better explained by TRBJ2-7, so the J call may be wrong. This CDR3 region has 14 residues. Germline V gives CDR1 SGHDT, CDR2 YYEEEE.

The rearrangement joins TRBV16 to TRBJ2-1, with TRBD1 as a possible D gene (6 bases). This CDR3 comprises 14 residues. Per germline, CDR1 KGHSY and CDR2 FQNENV. Deletions cut 0 bases from V and 8 bases from J, with 11 bases between. This CDR3 is CASSQSQGWDEQFF. For the CDR3, the DNA is TGTGCCAGCAGCCAATCACAGGGTTGGGATGAGCAGTTCTTC.

The chain has TRBV7-3 and TRBJ1-1; no firm D call. The germline V gene has CDR1 SGHTA and CDR2 FQGTGA. This CDR3 is built from 13 residues. V gave up 2 bases and J gave up 3 bases, with 7 bases separating them. CDR3 in DNA: TGTGCCAGCAGCTTACGACTTGACACTGAAGCTTTCTTT. Protein: CASSLRLDTEAFF. Filled out from reference TRBV7-3 and TRBJ1-1, the complete variable domain reads GAGVSQTPSNKVTEKGKYVELRCDPISGHTALYWYRQSLGQGPEFLIYFQGTGAADDSGLPNDRFFAVRPEGSVSTLKIQRTERGDSAVYLCASSLRLDTEAFFGQGTRLTVV.

The chain carries TRBV7-9 and TRBJ2-2, with a weak D call TRBD1 (5 bases). The ends were cut back, 2 bases at V and 4 bases at J, with 14 bases in the middle. Germline CDR1 reads SEHNR; CDR2 reads FQNEAQ (reference sequence). This CDR3 comprises 16 residues. The CDR3 protein is CASSLWQGSGTGELFF. The CDR3 region has the DNA TGTGCCAGCAGCTTATGGCAGGGCTCGGGCACCGGGGAGCTGTTTTTT.

This clone was counted a single time. The chain joins TRBV9 to TRBJ1-1; D is unresolved. Trimming removed 3 bases from V and 0 bases from J, with 6 bases in between. The germline V gene encodes CDR1 SGDLS and CDR2 YYNGEE. The CDR3 consists of 13 residues. Written as DNA, the CDR3 is TGTGCCAGCAGCGGAAGAGTGAACACTGAAGCTTTCTTT. It yields the protein CASSGRVNTEAFF.

This sequence joins TRBV28 and TRBJ2-3; 7 bases align to TRBD2. The CDR3 has 14 residues. V dropped 6 bases and J dropped 2; count of bases not matched to a gene: 5. CDR1 and CDR2 from the germline V gene are MDHEN and SYDVKM. CDR3 nucleotides: TGTGCCAGCAGCCGCCTAGCGGACACAGATACGCAGTATTTT. Protein product: CASSRLADTDTQYF.

This clone was seen more than once but under ten times. The rearrangement joins TRBV10-3 to TRBJ2-3; 7 nucleotides line up with TRBD2. The J segment lost 1 base and the V segment lost 6 bases, leaving 7 bases of the junction unmatched. Germline V gene data show CDR1 as ENHRY and CDR2 as SYGVKD. This CDR3 region has 15 residues. The CDR3 loop reads CAIRGGLDGTDTQYF. CDR3 coding DNA: TGTGCCATCAGGGGCGGACTAGACGGCACAGATACGCAGTATTTT.

The chain employs TRBV19 and TRBJ2-7, with D possibly being TRBD2 (5 bases). This CDR3 spans 13 amino acids. Per germline, CDR1 LNHDA and CDR2 SQIVND (reference sequence). V was cut by 5 bases and J by 4 bases, with 12 bases left in between. The CDR3 DNA follows: TGTGCCAGTAGTGCCTCCGGGGTTTACGAGCAGTACTTC. This gives the protein CASSASGVYEQYF.

The J gene is TRBJ1-1, the V gene TRBV5-1, with TRBD1 as a possible D gene (5 bases). V lost 2 bases to trimming and J lost 1 base, with 6 bases between them. This CDR3 is 13 amino acids long. The germline V gene has CDR1 SGHRS and CDR2 YFSETQ. The CDR3 DNA is TGCGCCAGCAGCTTCGGGGGGAACACTGAAGCTTTCTTT. It codes for CASSFGGNTEAFF.